The 7 T cell receptor beta chains below come from one sample, sequenced in a study of blood T cell repertoires in COVID-19. The table came from immunoSEQ multiplex PCR; TCRdb's copy has only in-frame clones and leaves some out. The repertoire holds some 290,000 clones, with around 91% as singletons. What was sequenced was peripheral blood. All receptors derive from a woman between 40 and 50 years old with COVID-19, enrolled during active disease.

The V gene is TRBV28, the J gene TRBJ1-2, with D unresolved. Germline V lookup: CDR1 MDHEN, CDR2 SYDVKM. The CDR3 is 15 amino acids. V lost 7 bases, J lost 1 base, and 16 bases lay in between. CDR3 in DNA: TGTGCCAGCATTACCGGTATTCCTTTTAACTATGGCTACACCTTC. Translated: CASITGIPFNYGYTF.

The chain carries TRBV27 and TRBJ2-7, with D tentatively TRBD1 (5 bases). Between the trimmed V and J ends, which lost 3 bases and 0 bases, there was a span of 6 bases. The CDR3 length is 13 residues. CDR1 is MNHEY, CDR2 SMNVEV, per germline (reference sequence). CDR3 sequence reads: CASSFDSSYEQYF. The CDR3, as DNA: TGTGCCAGCAGTTTTGACAGCTCCTACGAGCAGTACTTC.

The J gene is TRBJ2-1, the V gene TRBV7-2, with 7 bases aligning to TRBD2. Trimming at V came to 1 base and at J to 5 bases, leaving 2 bases not matched to a gene. Germline-derived CDR1 and CDR2 are SGHTA and FQGNSA. This CDR3 has 14 residues. As DNA, the CDR3 is TGTGCCAGCAGCTTAGTTGCGGGGGACAATGAGCAGTTCTTC. Translating gives CASSLVAGDNEQFF.

The J gene is TRBJ1-1, the V gene TRBV27, with 12 nucleotides matching TRBD1. Germline CDR1 MNHEY, CDR2 SMNVEV (reference sequence). The J segment lost 4 bases and the V segment lost 6 bases, leaving 12 bases of the junction unmatched. There are 17 residues in the CDR3. This chain's CDR3 is CASRDGGTGGAFTEAFF. CDR3 DNA sequence: TGTGCCAGCAGAGACGGTGGGACAGGGGGCGCCTTCACTGAAGCTTTCTTT.

The V call is TRBV29-1, the J call TRBJ1-2; possible D gene TRBD1, 5 bases. V lost 3 bases, J lost 4 bases, and 9 bases lay in between. There are 12 residues in the CDR3. Germline values: CDR1 SQVTM, CDR2 ANQGSEA. The CDR3 here is CSVDVQGYGYTF. CDR3 bases: TGCAGCGTTGACGTGCAGGGCTATGGCTACACCTTC.

This clone was seen just once. The chain links TRBV6-2 or TRBV6-3 to TRBJ2-7; D possibly corresponds to TRBD2 (5 bases). The CDR3 is 11 residues long. Germline V gene data show CDR1 as MNHEY and CDR2 as SVGEGT. Trimming shortened V by 5 bases and J by 4 bases, and 6 bases separated the two germline ends. DNA of the CDR3: TGTGCCAGCAGTCGGGGATACGAGCAGTACTTC. It specifies CASSRGYEQYF.

The chain uses TRBV28 and TRBJ1-1; TRBD1 matches 9 bases. Germline CDR1 and CDR2: MDHEN and SYDVKM. The CDR3 sequence is 17 residues long. Trimming removed 4 bases from V and 4 bases from J; junction bases left unmatched: 13. The CDR3 coding sequence is TGTGCCAGCAGTTCCCACAGGGGGCAAGGGGCAATCACTGAAGCTTTCTTT. Translation gives CASSSHRGQGAITEAFF.